The 24 T cell receptor beta chains below were found in one sample sequenced in a study of cytomegalovirus exposure and HLA in healthy donors. The PCR used 60 Vbeta and 13 Jbeta primers. Sequenced by immunoSEQ multiplex PCR; TCRdb stores in-frame clones only, minus some. The table lists more than 55,000 clones. Sequencing was done on a sample of PBMCs. Receptor source: a woman aged 40 to 50 in good health and CMV-seropositive.

The V gene is TRBV14, the J gene TRBJ2-1; 16 bases align to TRBD2. The CDR3 runs 18 residues. With V trimmed by 8 bases and J by 7 bases, 14 bases remained unmatched. CDR1 is SGHDN and CDR2 is FVKESK in the germline V gene. DNA of the CDR3: TGTGCCAGCGGTCCATTAGGGACTAGCGGGAGGGCCCGAAATGAGCAGTTCTTC. Amino acids: CASGPLGTSGRARNEQFF. The variable domain in full, completed from reference TRBV14 and TRBJ2-1, reads EAGVTQFPSHSVIEKGQTVTLRCDPISGHDNLYWYRRVMGKEIKFLLHFVKESKQDESGMPNNRFLAERTGGTYSTLKVQPAELEDSGVYFCASGPLGTSGRARNEQFFGPGTRLTVL.

The V gene is TRBV13, the J gene TRBJ2-2, with 10 positions matching TRBD1. CDR1 and CDR2 from the germline V gene are PRHDT and FYEKMQ (reference sequence). The CDR3 is made up of 15 amino acids. Trimming at V came to 7 bases and at J to 4 bases, leaving 6 bases not matched to a gene. The CDR3 DNA follows: TGTGCCAGCACTCAGGGACAGGGGATCACCGGGGAGCTGTTTTTT. The encoded protein is CASTQGQGITGELFF.

This rearrangement joins TRBV7-6 to TRBJ2-7, with unresolved D. Trimming cost V 5 bases and J 2 bases, with 10 bases left between them. Germline CDR1 reads SGHVS; CDR2 reads FNYEAQ. The CDR3 has 13 residues. The CDR3 loop reads CASSHPGAYEQYF. The CDR3 coding sequence is TGTGCCAGCAGCCATCCAGGCGCCTACGAGCAGTACTTC.

The rearrangement links TRBV5-1 to TRBJ2-1; the match to TRBD2 covers 7 bases. Germline lookup yields CDR1 SGHRS and CDR2 YFSETQ. This CDR3 is 16 amino acids long. After removal of 5 bases from V and 4 bases from J, the junction contained 12 bases not matched to a gene. CDR3 sequence: CASSREATGGYNEQFF. As DNA, the CDR3 is TGCGCCAGCAGTCGAGAGGCGACGGGGGGTTACAATGAGCAGTTCTTC.

The rearrangement joins TRBV25-1 to TRBJ2-5; D is perhaps TRBD2 (6 bases). In germline, CDR1 is MGHDK, CDR2 SYGVNS. The CDR3 loop spans 16 amino acids. Trimming cost V 1 base and J 7 bases, with 19 bases left between them. CDR3 protein: CASSESYSGEWGTQYF. The CDR3 DNA is TGTGCCAGCAGTGAATCCTACTCGGGGGAGTGGGGGACCCAGTACTTC.

The J gene is TRBJ2-6, the V gene TRBV15, with TRBD1 matching over 8 bases. This CDR3 comprises 14 residues. The germline gives CDR1 LNHNV, CDR2 YYDKDF (reference sequence). V shed 5 bases, J shed 3 bases, and the junction held 0 bases outside the gene matches. The chain's CDR3 is CATSGQGGANVLTF. The CDR3 nucleotides read TGTGCCACCAGCGGACAGGGTGGGGCCAACGTCCTGACTTTC.

The rearrangement uses TRBV2 and TRBJ2-7; weak D call: TRBD2 (6 bases). This CDR3 contains 16 residues. V lost 3 bases and J 4 bases, leaving 19 bases between the germline ends. Germline loops: CDR1 SNHLY, CDR2 FYNNEI. Here the CDR3 DNA reads TGTGCCAGCAGTGAGACGGGGCGGAGGGGCCGATACGAGCAGTACTTC. It is translated as CASSETGRRGRYEQYF.

V gene TRBV5-1 combines with J gene TRBJ2-7; D is unresolved. The V end was cut by 1 base, the J end by 3 bases, with 11 bases between. CDR1 and CDR2 from the germline V gene are SGHRS and YFSETQ. The CDR3 covers 14 residues. CDR3 DNA: TGCGCCAGCAGCTTGTGGGCAGAGAACTACGAGCAGTACTTC. Amino acid sequence: CASSLWAENYEQYF.

The V gene is TRBV4-2, the J gene TRBJ2-5, with D possibly matching TRBD1 (5 bases). V was trimmed by 4 bases and J by 3 bases, leaving 18 bases between them. In germline, CDR1 is LGHNA, CDR2 YNFKEQ. CDR3 length: 16 amino acids. CDR3 DNA sequence: TGTGCCAGCAGCCCCCCGTATGGCAGGGCGGAAGAGACCCAGTACTTC. Protein sequence: CASSPPYGRAEETQYF.

The chain has TRBV2 and TRBJ1-1, with 11 bases identical to TRBD1. Germline CDR1 SNHLY, CDR2 FYNNEI. V shed 3 bases and J 5 bases; nucleotides not matched to a gene: 11. CDR3 length: 17 residues. The DNA of the CDR3 is TGTGCCAGCAGTGACCAAGGACAGGGGGCAGGAGGGACTGAAGCTTTCTTT. Translated, it gives CASSDQGQGAGGTEAFF.

V is TRBV7-2 and J is TRBJ1-6; D not resolved. The CDR3 is 14 amino acids. The V and J ends lost 4 bases and 15 bases respectively, with 19 bases between them. The germline V gene encodes CDR1 SGHTA and CDR2 FQGNSA. The CDR3 region is CASSSPGGGNLLHF. DNA of the CDR3: TGTGCCAGCAGCTCTCCCGGTGGAGGAAATCTCCTCCACTTT. Variable domain in full (rest from reference TRBV7-2 and TRBJ1-6): GAGVSQSPSNKVTEKGKDVELRCDPISGHTALYWYRQSLGQGLEFLIYFQGNSAPDKSGLPSDRFSAERTGGSVSTLTIQRTQQEDSAVYLCASSSPGGGNLLHFGNGTRLTVT.

The gene calls are TRBV19 and TRBJ2-3, with D unresolved. The V and J ends lost 5 bases and 3 bases respectively, with 6 bases between them. The length of the CDR3 is 12 residues. CDR1 and CDR2 (germline): LNHDA, SQIVND (reference sequence). The CDR3: CASSHLTDTQYF. The DNA for the CDR3 is TGTGCCAGTAGTCACCTAACAGATACGCAGTATTTT.

The chain uses TRBV28 and TRBJ1-5; 10 nucleotides align to TRBD1. Germline V gene lookup returns CDR1 MDHEN and CDR2 SYDVKM. The CDR3 extends over 16 amino acids. The trim removed 5 bases at V and 0 bases at J, leaving 4 bases unmatched. This CDR3 reads CASSRTGGYSNQPQHF. As DNA, the CDR3 is TGTGCCAGCAGTAGGACAGGGGGGTATAGCAATCAGCCCCAGCATTTT.

The chain carries TRBV4-3 and TRBJ2-1; D is ambiguous. Trimming cost V 0 bases and J 6 bases, with 9 bases left between them. This CDR3 contains 14 residues. Germline V gene data show CDR1 as LGHNA and CDR2 as YSLEER. The CDR3 bases are TGCGCCAGCAGCCAAGAGCCAGGAAGCAATGAGCAGTTCTTC. Its translation: CASSQEPGSNEQFF.

The V call is TRBV7-9, the J call TRBJ1-4; D is uncertain. V was shortened by 2 bases and J by 2 bases, with 6 bases between the two germline ends. The germline CDR1 and CDR2 sequences are SEHNR and FQNEAQ (reference sequence). This CDR3 comprises 14 residues. The CDR3 is CASSLSGTNEKLFF. CDR3 DNA: TGTGCCAGCAGCTTATCCGGGACTAATGAAAAACTGTTTTTT.

V is TRBV28 and J is TRBJ2-1; D may be TRBD2 (6 bases). Per germline, CDR1 MDHEN and CDR2 SYDVKM. The CDR3 is 19 residues long. V was pared by 2 bases and J by 7 bases, with 27 bases between. The CDR3 coding sequence is TGTGCCAGCAGTTTAGCCCCACATCTCGAGCGGGCTTTTTATAATGAGCAGTTCTTC. Encoded protein: CASSLAPHLERAFYNEQFF.

The chain joins TRBV5-1 to TRBJ2-1, with 11 bases that match TRBD2. Looked up from germline, CDR1 is SGHRS and CDR2 is YFSETQ. V trimming: 4 bases; J trimming: 3 bases; junction bases outside the gene matches: 3. This CDR3 is built from 15 residues. CDR3 sequence: CASSAGLADYNEQFF. CDR3 nucleotides: TGCGCCAGCAGCGCGGGACTAGCGGACTACAATGAGCAGTTCTTC. The entire variable domain, with the rest obtained from reference TRBV5-1 and TRBJ2-1, is as follows: KAGVTQTPRYLIKTRGQQVTLSCSPISGHRSVSWYQQTPGQGLQFLFEYFSETQRNKGNFPGRFSGRQFSNSRSEMNVSTLELGDSALYLCASSAGLADYNEQFFGPGTRLTVL.

V usage is TRBV7-3 and J usage is TRBJ2-2; perhaps TRBD2 as D (6 bases). Germline V gives CDR1 SGHTA, CDR2 FQGTGA. This CDR3 is built from 16 residues. V was cut by 5 bases and J by 0 bases, with 13 bases left in between. The CDR3 bases are TGTGCCAGCAGCCCCCGGCGGGACGCGAACACCGGGGAGCTGTTTTTT. This codes for CASSPRRDANTGELFF.

This chain connects TRBV9 to TRBJ1-1, with D possibly being TRBD1 (6 bases). In germline, CDR1 is SGDLS, CDR2 YYNGEE. Trimming left V 3 bases short and J 1 base short, with 13 bases between. This CDR3 has 15 amino acids. The CDR3 nucleotides read TGTGCCAGCAGCGCGGTAAACAGGGAGAACACTGAAGCTTTCTTT. Protein: CASSAVNRENTEAFF.

The rearrangement joins TRBV18 to TRBJ2-5, with 11 bases aligning to TRBD1. V was pared by 3 bases and J by 4 bases, with 7 bases of the junction left unmatched. This CDR3 is 16 amino acids long. CDR1 and CDR2 (germline): KGHSH, LQKENI. CDR3 protein: CASSPNLDRGLETQYF. The CDR3 DNA is TGTGCCAGCTCACCGAACTTGGACAGGGGGCTAGAGACCCAGTACTTC.

The chain joins TRBV4-2 to TRBJ2-1, with D tentatively TRBD2 (6 bases). The CDR3 is 14 residues long. Per the germline V gene, CDR1 is LGHNA and CDR2 is YNFKEQ. Trimming took off 0 bases at V and 9 bases at J, with 12 bases between the two ends. The CDR3 nucleotides read TGTGCCAGCAGCCAAGATAACGGGAGAGGTGAGCAGTTCTTC. This gives the protein CASSQDNGRGEQFF.

V is TRBV19 and J is TRBJ2-7; perhaps TRBD2 as D (6 bases). Per germline, CDR1 LNHDA and CDR2 SQIVND (reference sequence). The CDR3 has 14 amino acids. The V and J ends lost 4 bases and 0 bases respectively, with 10 bases between them. For the CDR3, the DNA is TGTGCCAGTAGTAAAGTAGCGGCCTCCTACGAGCAGTACTTC. This translates into CASSKVAASYEQYF.

J is TRBJ1-1 and V is TRBV29-1; weak D call: TRBD1 (5 bases). CDR1 is SQVTM, CDR2 ANQGSEA, per germline. This CDR3 comprises 12 residues. The V end lost 7 bases, the J end lost 8 bases, and 17 bases lay between the germline ends. The CDR3 bases are TGCAGCGCCCTAGGGCGGGGCCGGGAAGCTTTCTTT. Amino acids: CSALGRGREAFF.

The J gene is TRBJ1-1, the V gene TRBV5-1; the match to TRBD1 covers 7 bases. After removal of 2 bases from V and 2 bases from J, the junction contained 3 bases not matched to a gene. CDR1 is SGHRS, CDR2 YFSETQ, per germline. The CDR3 runs to 14 residues. This CDR3 reads CASSLGTDNTEAFF. CDR3 DNA sequence: TGCGCCAGCAGCTTAGGGACAGACAACACTGAAGCTTTCTTT.